These 20 T cell receptor beta chains share one sample of origin, sequenced in a study of blood T cell repertoires in COVID-19. Produced via immunoSEQ multiplex PCR; TCRdb's table is partial and in-frame only. The sample carries about 280,000 clones, 70% to 90% recorded once. Sample: PBMCs or T cells enriched from blood (not recorded which). The receptors here all came from a woman aged 60-75 years in a cohort exposed to, infected with or recovered from COVID-19 (not recorded which).

The V gene is TRBV7-3, the J gene TRBJ2-3; a possible D gene is TRBD1 (5 bases). V was cut by 3 bases and J by 5 bases, with 12 bases left in between. The germline V gene encodes CDR1 SGHTA and CDR2 FQGTGA. The CDR3 has 14 amino acids. The chain's CDR3 is CASSFEGQGDTQYF. The CDR3 DNA reads TGTGCCAGCAGCTTTGAAGGGCAGGGAGATACGCAGTATTTT.

The chain carries TRBV7-9 and TRBJ1-4; D call uncertain. The germline V and J ends were trimmed by 3 bases and 0 bases, with 8 bases remaining between them. Germline values: CDR1 SEHNR, CDR2 FQNEAQ (reference sequence). The length of the CDR3 is 15 residues. The CDR3 protein is CASSFPAATNEKLFF. CDR3 nucleotides: TGTGCCAGCAGCTTTCCGGCGGCAACTAATGAAAAACTGTTTTTT.

This sequence joins TRBV28 and TRBJ1-2; D might be TRBD1 (5 bases). The CDR3 is made up of 13 amino acids. V gave up 6 bases and J gave up 4 bases, with 12 bases separating them. CDR1 and CDR2 (germline): MDHEN, SYDVKM. The CDR3 loop is CASRPGHTYGYTF. CDR3 DNA: TGTGCCAGCAGGCCTGGACATACCTATGGCTACACCTTC.

The J gene is TRBJ1-6, the V gene TRBV7-9; TRBD1 matches 7 bases. The V and J ends lost 5 bases and 7 bases, in that order; junction bases with no gene match: 8. Germline-derived CDR1 and CDR2 are SEHNR and FQNEAQ (reference sequence). The CDR3 is 15 residues long. The CDR3 is CASSLWTGANSPLHF. The CDR3 nucleotides read TGTGCCAGCAGCCTCTGGACAGGAGCGAATTCACCCCTCCACTTT.

V is TRBV9 and J is TRBJ2-7; D is uncertain. The CDR3 extends over 13 amino acids. The V gene lost 0 bases and the J gene lost 6 bases, with 10 bases spanning the gap. The germline CDR1 and CDR2 sequences are SGDLS and YYNGEE. The CDR3: CASSVDSRTEQYF. CDR3 nucleotide sequence: TGTGCCAGCAGCGTAGATTCCAGAACCGAGCAGTACTTC.

In this sample, this clone turned up once. V gene TRBV25-1 combines with J gene TRBJ1-5; D remains ambiguous. Germline CDR1 reads MGHDK; CDR2 reads SYGVNS. V dropped 0 bases and J dropped 5 bases, with 11 bases sitting between them. This CDR3 has 15 amino acids. The CDR3 is CASSEYTELDQPQHF. The CDR3 nucleotides read TGTGCCAGCAGTGAATATACCGAGCTAGATCAGCCCCAGCATTTT.

This chain uses TRBV7-2 with TRBJ2-1, with 9 bases matching TRBD2. The CDR3 is made up of 16 amino acids. The germline V gene encodes CDR1 SGHTA and CDR2 FQGNSA. V lost 8 bases, J lost 2 bases, and 10 bases stayed unmatched. CDR3 protein: CASGLQAGGTYNEQFF. In nucleotides, the CDR3 is TGTGCCAGCGGGTTACAAGCGGGAGGAACCTACAATGAGCAGTTCTTC.

This rearrangement joins TRBV13 to TRBJ2-1; 9 nucleotides agree with TRBD2. With V trimmed by 1 base and J by 5 bases, 9 bases remained unmatched. The CDR3 is 17 amino acids. Germline assignment: CDR1 PRHDT and CDR2 FYEKMQ (reference sequence). Here the CDR3 reads CASSLEAREGQNNEQFF. CDR3 DNA: TGTGCCAGCAGCTTAGAAGCGCGGGAGGGCCAAAACAATGAGCAGTTCTTC.

V is TRBV5-1 and J is TRBJ2-3; 13 bases are a match to TRBD2. Per germline, CDR1 SGHRS and CDR2 YFSETQ. V dropped 5 bases and J dropped 4; count of bases not matched to a gene: 13. There are 18 residues in the CDR3. In DNA form, the CDR3 reads TGCGCCAGCAGACCGAACTCCTGGACTAGCGGGAGTGCAGATACGCAGTATTTT. Amino acid sequence: CASRPNSWTSGSADTQYF.

The chain joins TRBV28 to TRBJ1-1; TRBD1 agrees at 8 bases. The CDR3 is 14 amino acids. With 6 bases clipped from V and 4 bases from J, the junction kept 7 bases outside the gene matches. Germline CDR1 reads MDHEN; CDR2 reads SYDVKM. The CDR3 loop is CASRIRDRTTEAFF. The CDR3, as DNA: TGTGCCAGCAGGATCCGGGACAGGACCACTGAAGCTTTCTTT.

The chain uses TRBV11-2 and TRBJ2-1; 14 bases fit TRBD2. V gave up 1 base and J gave up 9 bases; unmatched junction bases: 8. The V gene's germline CDR1 is SGHAT and CDR2 FQNNGV. The CDR3 totals 17 residues. The DNA of the CDR3 is TGTGCCAGCAGCTTAGGCACCGGGACTAGCGGGGGAAGTGAGCAGTTCTTC. It encodes CASSLGTGTSGGSEQFF.

The chain has TRBV18 and TRBJ2-3; 7 nucleotides match TRBD2. Germline loops: CDR1 KGHSH, CDR2 LQKENI. J was trimmed by 9 bases and V by 2 bases; bases with no gene match: 14. This CDR3 spans 16 amino acids. The CDR3 nucleotides are TGTGCCAGCTCACCATTGAGCGGGAAAGGAAGTGGGACGCAGTATTTT. Its protein product is CASSPLSGKGSGTQYF.

The chain joins TRBV4-3 to TRBJ2-7; TRBD1 is a possible D gene (7 bases). The ends were cut back, 4 bases at V and 2 bases at J, with 18 bases in the middle. This CDR3 region has 16 residues. Germline loops: CDR1 LGHNA, CDR2 YSLEER. The CDR3 nucleotides are TGCGCCAGCAGCCCGGGACTTATGCAGGGGGCCTACGAGCAGTACTTC. This translates into CASSPGLMQGAYEQYF.

The chain recombines TRBV24-1 with TRBJ1-1, with TRBD1 matching over 7 bases. Germline assignment: CDR1 KGHDR and CDR2 SFDVKD. The trim removed 7 bases at V and 0 bases at J, leaving 7 bases unmatched. The CDR3 is 15 residues long. CDR3 residues: CATRAGQNMNTEAFF. The CDR3 DNA reads TGTGCCACCAGGGCGGGACAGAACATGAACACTGAAGCTTTCTTT.

This clone was seen just once. The chain links TRBV29-1 to TRBJ1-5; D perhaps matches TRBD1 (6 bases). V lost 4 bases and J 7 bases, leaving 14 bases between the germline ends. The CDR3 sequence is 13 residues long. Germline V gene sequence: CDR1 SQVTM, CDR2 ANQGSEA. The DNA of the CDR3 is TGCAGCGTTGGCAGGGGCAAAGGGCAGCCCCAGCATTTT. Translating gives CSVGRGKGQPQHF.

In its sample, this clone was seen once. This sequence joins TRBV6-5 and TRBJ2-7; 7 bases map to TRBD2. The CDR3 runs 13 residues. With 8 bases clipped from V and 7 bases from J, the junction kept 11 bases outside the gene matches. Germline values: CDR1 MNHEY, CDR2 SVGAGI. Here the CDR3 reads CASRMAGEWEQYF. The CDR3 DNA follows: TGTGCCAGCCGGATGGCGGGAGAATGGGAGCAGTACTTC.

This sequence joins TRBV7-9 and TRBJ2-7; D perhaps matches TRBD2 (5 bases). This CDR3 is built from 15 residues. Trimming pared 3 bases from V and 2 bases from J, leaving 14 bases between. From germline, CDR1 is SEHNR and CDR2 FQNEAQ (reference sequence). The CDR3 DNA sequence: TGTGCCAGCAGCTTTCTTGCGGGTACCACCTACGAGCAGTACTTC. It specifies CASSFLAGTTYEQYF.

The rearrangement joins TRBV9 to TRBJ2-2; 8 nucleotides match TRBD1. The germline CDR1 and CDR2 sequences are SGDLS and YYNGEE. Trimming at V came to 3 bases and at J to 6 bases, leaving 10 bases not matched to a gene. This CDR3 has 16 residues. The CDR3 loop reads CASSARTGLVSGELFF. The CDR3 DNA sequence: TGTGCCAGCAGCGCCCGGACAGGGCTGGTATCCGGGGAGCTGTTTTTT.

V is TRBV7-2 and J is TRBJ1-2, with 7 bases matching TRBD1. Germline-derived CDR1 and CDR2 are SGHTA and FQGNSA. J was trimmed by 6 bases and V by 3 bases; bases with no gene match: 4. The CDR3 contains 13 residues. The CDR3 nucleotides read TGTGCCAGCAGCTTCGGGACAGTTGATGGCTACACCTTC. Its protein is CASSFGTVDGYTF.

This chain uses TRBV11-2 with TRBJ1-3, with 9 bases lining up with TRBD1. With V trimmed by 5 bases and J by 0 bases, 8 bases remained unmatched. This CDR3 has 17 amino acids. The germline gives CDR1 SGHAT, CDR2 FQNNGV. Here the CDR3 reads CASSQTGTGSSGNTIYF. DNA of the CDR3: TGTGCCAGCAGCCAGACCGGGACAGGGAGCTCTGGAAACACCATATATTTT.